The source of this T cell receptor (beta chain) is a study of regulatory T cells. The PCR used 52 TRBV and 13 TRBJ primers. TCRdb's table, derived via immunoSEQ multiplex PCR, lists solely in-frame clones and lacks some. The sample lists tens of thousands of clones; 75% to 90% were seen once. Comment on this clone: Its antigen is as yet unknown.

There are 14 residues in the CDR3. Germline V gives CDR1 MDHEN, CDR2 SYDVKM. Trimming took 8 bases from V and 3 from J; bases not matched to a gene: 8. General study points: In patients, unique TRB V-J pairs were restricted and V/J usage skewed, especially in Tregs. In CD3G-deficient patients, conventional CD4+ T cells were enriched for hydrophobic CDR3 residues at positions 6 and 7.

Patients aged 2 to 39 years had fewer naive and more memory CD4+ and CD8+ T cells. Sorting split CD4+ cells into CD25-high CD127-low Tregs and CD25-low CD127-high conventional T cells. The origin of this receptor is a person in their late teens or twenties with CD3G deficiency. Sequenced sample: conventional CD4+ T cells sorted from blood. The rearrangement joins TRBV28 to TRBJ2-3, with 7 nucleotides matching TRBD2. The DNA for the CDR3 is TGTGCCAGCCAACAACGGGGAGGGACAGATACGCAGTATTTT. Protein: CASQQRGGTDTQYF.